This T cell receptor (beta chain) originates from a study of control samples from healthy donors and cancer patients. This clone has a handful of counts. There are 14 residues in the CDR3. Germline V gives CDR1 KGHSH, CDR2 LQKENI. The V end was cut by 3 bases, the J end by 4 bases, with 12 bases between. Here immunoSEQ multiplex PCR was the method, and the copy in TCRdb shows in-frame clones only, minus some. There are about 44,000 clones in the sample; over 75% occur only once, and 10% lies in the top ten. The J gene is TRBJ1-2, the V gene TRBV18; no clear D. Sequencing was performed on PBMCs. This clonotype was obtained from a woman aged 60-75 years with lung cancer. This CDR3 reads CASSPPGPVYGYTF. In DNA form, the CDR3 reads TGTGCCAGCTCACCCCCGGGCCCTGTCTATGGCTACACCTTC.